Shown below are 29 T cell receptor beta chains from a single sample sequenced in a study of low-dose radiotherapy and immunotherapy resistance in tumors. TRAV- and TRBV-specific primers were used for first-strand cDNA, which covered alpha and beta chains. The authors ran around 18 PCR cycles to amplify TCRs with a constant-region primer and V-primer adapter. Via MiXCR, TCRdb re-called the reads, giving one row per CDR3 protein. The sample carries about 91,000 distinct CDR3 sequences, roughly 19% recorded once. The time point is: after trial treatment. As for treatment: LDRT plus nivolumab, ipilimumab, low-dose cyclophosphamide and aspirin (RACIN trial). Sequences were derived from PBMCs, sampled after low-dose radiotherapy plus immunotherapy. The receptors were gathered from a female donor with ovarian cancer.

The chain carries TRBV18 and TRBJ2-7; 9 bases match TRBD2. Germline V gene data show CDR1 as KGHSH and CDR2 as LQKENI. J lost 6 bases, V lost 3 bases, and 18 bases had no gene match. CDR3 length: 18 amino acids. Here the CDR3 reads CASSPPRKGASGMGEQYF. CDR3 nucleotides: TGTGCCAGCTCACCCCCCCGAAAAGGGGCTAGCGGGATGGGCGAGCAGTACTTC.

This clonotype was seen a few times. The chain couples TRBV5-1 to TRBJ2-1; a possible D gene is TRBD2 (6 bases). CDR3 length: 16 amino acids. Trimming cost V 0 bases and J 4 bases, with 14 bases left between them. CDR1 is SGHRS, CDR2 YFSETQ, per germline. CDR3 loop: CASSLELAPLYNEQFF. The CDR3 DNA reads TGCGCCAGCAGCTTGGAACTAGCCCCCCTTTACAATGAGCAGTTCTTC.

This clonotype was recorded many times. The J gene is TRBJ1-5, the V gene TRBV6-2 or TRBV6-3, with D tentatively TRBD1 (5 bases). This CDR3 contains 15 residues. Between the trimmed V and J ends, which lost 6 bases and 2 bases, there was a span of 14 bases. The germline CDR1 and CDR2 sequences are MNHEY and SVGEGT. The CDR3 coding sequence is TGTGCCAGCAGCGGACCGGGGGTGGGCAATCAGCCCCAGCATTTT. Its translation is CASSGPGVGNQPQHF.

This clonotype came up many times. The rearrangement joins TRBV4-1 to TRBJ1-1; D gene ambiguous. There are 19 residues in the CDR3. Germline V gene lookup returns CDR1 MGHRA and CDR2 YSYEKL. Trimming pared 0 bases from V and 0 bases from J, leaving 20 bases between. As DNA, the CDR3 is TGCGCCAGCAGCCAAGATCGCGGGGTCCGTTTGCCTATGAACACTGAAGCTTTCTTT. It yields the protein CASSQDRGVRLPMNTEAFF.

At least ten counts were recorded for this clonotype. This chain uses TRBV29-1 with TRBJ2-1; 8 bases are a match to TRBD2. V shed 5 bases, J shed 8 bases, and the junction held 20 bases outside the gene matches. The CDR3 is 17 residues long. Germline CDR1 SQVTM, CDR2 ANQGSEA. The CDR3 protein is CSVLRDGLAPVDYEQFF. CDR3 sequence (DNA): TGCAGCGTTCTCAGGGACGGACTAGCCCCGGTGGACTATGAGCAGTTCTTC.

This clonotype showed up just a few times. The chain combines TRBV5-1 with TRBJ2-2, with TRBD1 as a possible D gene (6 bases). Germline CDR1 reads SGHRS; CDR2 reads YFSETQ. Trimming removed 4 bases from V and 0 bases from J, with 10 bases in between. This CDR3 contains 15 residues. The CDR3: CASSIRTANTGELFF. In DNA form, the CDR3 reads TGCGCCAGCAGCATTCGGACAGCGAACACCGGGGAGCTGTTTTTT. Using reference TRBV5-1 and TRBJ2-2 for the parts outside the CDR3, the full variable domain is KAGVTQTPRYLIKTRGQQVTLSCSPISGHRSVSWYQQTPGQGLQFLFEYFSETQRNKGNFPGRFSGRQFSNSRSEMNVSTLELGDSALYLCASSIRTANTGELFFGEGSRLTVL.

On this clonotype: A far bigger clonotype differs at one base, so this is likely a read error. The rearrangement links TRBV5-3 to TRBJ2-5; no clear D gene. TRBV5-3 is sorted into the ORF group, with uncertain function. Trimming stripped 8 bases from V and 1 base from J, with 15 bases between. The CDR3 totals 14 residues. The CDR3 DNA is TGTGCCAGCAGTGCTACCAGTTTCCAAGAGACCCAGTACTTC. Its protein product is CASSATSFQETQYF.

A note on this clonotype: Only one base separates this from a far larger clonotype, so it likely reflects a read error. The chain combines TRBV5-8 with TRBJ1-4, with TRBD1 matching 9 bases. The CDR3 consists of 14 residues. Germline assignment: CDR1 SGHTS and CDR2 YDEGEE. CDR3 sequence (DNA): TGTACCAGCAGCTTCGGGGGACAGGGTGAAAAACTGTTTTTT. Its protein is CTSSFGGQGEKLFF.

This clonotype was counted many times. The genes are TRBV5-5 and TRBJ1-1; D gene unclear. The germline V and J ends were trimmed by 0 bases and 1 base, with 10 bases remaining between them. The germline CDR1 and CDR2 sequences are SGHKS and YYEKEE (reference sequence). There are 15 residues in the CDR3. The CDR3 DNA reads as TGTGCCAGCAGCTTGGTCGGCACCTCGAACACTGAAGCTTTCTTT. This gives the protein CASSLVGTSNTEAFF. The full variable domain, in which reference TRBV5-5 and TRBJ1-1 provide the parts outside the CDR3, is DAGVTQSPTHLIKTRGQQVTLRCSPISGHKSVSWYQQVLGQGPQFIFQYYEKEERGRGNFPDRFSARQFPNYSSELNVNALLLGDSALYLCASSLVGTSNTEAFFGQGTRLTVV.

This clonotype came up many times. The V and J genes are TRBV12-3 or TRBV12-4 and TRBJ2-3; D is ambiguous. Trimming removed 6 bases from V and 9 bases from J, with 16 bases in between. The CDR3 loop spans 13 amino acids. The DNA for the CDR3 is TGTGCCAGCAGGCTCTTGCCAGTGGGGACGCAGTATTTT. It yields the protein CASRLLPVGTQYF.

The J gene is TRBJ2-7, the V gene TRBV15; D is possibly TRBD1 or TRBD2 (5 bases each). The CDR3 spans 15 residues. Trimming left V 3 bases short and J 2 bases short, with 14 bases between. Germline CDR1 and CDR2: LNHNV and YYDKDF (reference sequence). In DNA form, the CDR3 reads TGTGCCACCAGCAGGGGACCAATATCAACCTACGAGCAGTACTTC. Protein sequence: CATSRGPISTYEQYF.

This clonotype was counted many times. The chain couples TRBV19 to TRBJ2-1; 14 bases map to TRBD2. Germline values: CDR1 LNHDA, CDR2 SQIVND (reference sequence). V was clipped by 5 bases and J by 2 bases; unmatched bases: 2. The CDR3 covers 16 residues. Here the CDR3 DNA reads TGTGCCAGTAGTGAGACTAGCGGGGGGGCCTACAATGAGCAGTTCTTC. Its translation: CASSETSGGAYNEQFF. Based on the CDR3 plus reference TRBV19 and TRBJ2-1, the full variable domain is DGGITQSPKYLFRKEGQNVTLSCEQNLNHDAMYWYRQDPGQGLRLIYYSQIVNDFQKGDIAEGYSVSREKKESFPLTVTSAQKNPTAFYLCASSETSGGAYNEQFFGPGTRLTVL.

CDR3 in DNA: TGTGCCAGCAGCTCGAAGGATCGTTTGAATGAGCAGTTCTTC. Its protein product is CASSSKDRLNEQFF. The V call is TRBV7-2, the J call TRBJ2-1, with D hard to call. Germline lookup yields CDR1 SGHTA and CDR2 FQGNSA. V shed 4 bases and J shed 7 bases, with 14 bases lying between them. The CDR3 spans 14 residues.

V and J are TRBV3-1 and TRBJ1-1; TRBD1 might be the D (6 bases). Trimming left V 0 bases short and J 5 bases short, with 16 bases between. Germline V lookup: CDR1 LGHDT, CDR2 YNNKEL (reference sequence). CDR3 length: 16 residues. The CDR3 DNA is TGTGCCAGCAGCCAAGATCGGGGGGCGGGCGGGACTGAAGCTTTCTTT. Protein product: CASSQDRGAGGTEAFF.

The chain uses TRBV23-1 and TRBJ2-7, with TRBD1 as a possible D gene (9 bases). TRBV23-1 falls under the ORF class, with uncertain function. This CDR3 region has 15 residues. V was clipped by 2 bases and J by 7 bases, with 18 bases between them. The CDR3 bases are TGCGCCAGCAGTCAAATAGCGGGGACAGGGAGGGAGCAGTACTTC. Amino acid sequence: CASSQIAGTGREQYF.

The chain recombines TRBV6-2 or TRBV6-3 with TRBJ1-5; D not resolved. The CDR3 runs to 16 residues. V was shortened by 6 bases and J by 0 bases, with 15 bases between the two germline ends. CDR1 and CDR2 from the germline V gene are MNHEY and SVGEGT. In DNA, the CDR3 is TGTGCCAGCAGGTCGACGACGGTCTATAGCAATCAGCCCCAGCATTTT. Encoded protein: CASRSTTVYSNQPQHF.

This clonotype occurred a few times. V gene TRBV19 combines with J gene TRBJ2-7; 12 positions match TRBD2. The CDR3 runs 16 residues. Germline CDR1 LNHDA, CDR2 SQIVND (reference sequence). V lost 3 bases to trimming and J lost 0 bases; unmatched junction nucleotides: 3. The CDR3 region is CASSMTSGGVSYEQYF. The CDR3 nucleotides read TGTGCCAGTAGTATGACTAGCGGGGGAGTCTCCTACGAGCAGTACTTC.

This clonotype was picked up many times. The CDR3 nucleotides are TGTGCCAGCAGCTTACTAGCGGCGAACACCGGGGAGCTGTTTTTT. Translating it yields CASSLLAANTGELFF. The chain links TRBV7-9 to TRBJ2-2; TRBD2 agrees at 7 bases. The CDR3 is 15 amino acids. Germline lookup yields CDR1 SEHNR and CDR2 FQNEAQ (reference sequence). Trimming at V came to 2 bases and at J to 0 bases, leaving 0 bases not matched to a gene.

Ten or more counts support this clonotype. This chain connects TRBV5-1 to TRBJ1-1, with D maybe TRBD1 (5 bases). Trimming removed 0 bases at V and 5 bases at J, with 14 bases between. There are 15 residues in the CDR3. The germline CDR1 and CDR2 sequences are SGHRS and YFSETQ. Written as DNA, the CDR3 is TGCGCCAGCAGCTTGGATAACTCCGGGGGGACTGAAGCTTTCTTT. This sequence encodes CASSLDNSGGTEAFF.

This clonotype showed up many times. One end of the junction does not line up with germline, which may come from a read error. The chain employs TRBV18 and TRBJ1-1; 7 bases match TRBD1. The CDR3 runs to 15 residues. CDR1 and CDR2 from the germline V gene are KGHSH and LQKENI. The CDR3 nucleotides are TGTGCCAGCTCTCCACGGACAGGCCAAGACACTGAAGCTTTCTTT. This codes for CASSPRTGQDTEAFF.

The table lists this clonotype with many counts. The chain couples TRBV6-2 or TRBV6-3 to TRBJ2-7; D not resolved. CDR1 MNHEY and CDR2 SVGEGT come from the germline V gene. The CDR3 extends over 13 amino acids. V was cut by 2 bases and J by 4 bases, with 9 bases left in between. This CDR3 is CASSYQQTYEQYF. CDR3 nucleotide sequence: TGTGCCAGCAGTTACCAACAGACGTACGAGCAGTACTTC.

The chain has TRBV5-1 and TRBJ1-2; D uncertain. This CDR3 is 13 amino acids long. CDR1 is SGHRS, CDR2 YFSETQ, per germline. Deletions cut 1 base from V and 2 bases from J, with 6 bases between. The CDR3 region has the DNA TGCGCCAGCAGCTTGCGGCAGAACTATGGCTACACCTTC. Its protein product is CASSLRQNYGYTF.

This clonotype has a count of ten or more. V usage is TRBV20-1 and J usage is TRBJ1-2, with 7 nucleotides matching TRBD1. The CDR3 covers 13 residues. The germline V gene encodes CDR1 DFQATT and CDR2 SNEGSKA (reference sequence). V lost 0 bases, J lost 2 bases, and 0 bases stayed unmatched. The CDR3 DNA reads as TGCAGTGCTAGAGAACAGGGGAACTATGGCTACACCTTC. It yields the protein CSAREQGNYGYTF.

Notes on this clonotype: Given a far larger clone just one base away, this is likely a sequencing read error. The chain recombines TRBV5-8 with TRBJ2-1; TRBD2 agrees at 7 bases. V was clipped by 4 bases and J by 0 bases; unmatched bases: 4. Germline values: CDR1 SGHTS, CDR2 YDEGEE. This CDR3 spans 15 amino acids. The CDR3 DNA sequence: TGTGCCAGCAGCAGCGGGACTAACTCCTACAATGAGCAGTTCTTC. This gives the protein CASSSGTNSYNEQFF.

This clonotype showed up many times. This sequence joins TRBV5-1 and TRBJ1-6, with unresolved D. The CDR3 totals 14 residues. Germline CDR1 is SGHRS and CDR2 is YFSETQ. Deletions cut 5 bases from V and 5 bases from J, with 11 bases between. CDR3 region: CASSSSFDNSPLHF. The DNA for the CDR3 is TGCGCCAGCAGTTCAAGCTTCGATAATTCACCCCTCCACTTT.

The table lists this clonotype with many counts. The gene calls are TRBV23-1 and TRBJ2-1, with TRBD2 matching 8 bases. TRBV23-1 is assigned to the ORF class and has an uncertain function. Germline trimming cut 7 bases from V and 6 bases from J; bases unmatched to any gene: 11. The CDR3 has 15 amino acids. The CDR3 nucleotides read TGCGCCAGCACCCACAAGCGGGAGCGGTGCAATGAGCAGTTCTTC. This gives the protein CASTHKRERCNEQFF.

The chain combines TRBV9 with TRBJ2-5; either TRBD1 or TRBD2 may supply D (6 bases each). V gave up 3 bases and J gave up 5 bases, with 14 bases separating them. From germline, CDR1 is SGDLS and CDR2 YYNGEE. The CDR3 totals 14 residues. The CDR3: CASSEPGAGETQYF. For the CDR3, the DNA is TGTGCCAGCAGCGAGCCGGGGGCCGGGGAGACCCAGTACTTC.

CDR3 protein: CASSSGLARPTDTQYF. The CDR3 nucleotides read TGTGCCAGCAGCTCGGGACTAGCACGACCCACAGATACGCAGTATTTT. This chain links TRBV7-9 with TRBJ2-3; TRBD2 agrees at 9 bases. This CDR3 contains 16 residues. Trimming at V came to 4 bases and at J to 2 bases, leaving 7 bases not matched to a gene. The germline V gene has CDR1 SEHNR and CDR2 FQNEAQ (reference sequence).

The chain joins TRBV20-1 to TRBJ2-1, with TRBD1 as a possible D gene (5 bases). The CDR3 spans 12 residues. Per germline, CDR1 DFQATT and CDR2 SNEGSKA (reference sequence). V lost 7 bases, J lost 5 bases, and 12 bases lay in between. CDR3 loop: CSVSTEHNEQFF. The CDR3 DNA is TGCAGTGTATCGACAGAGCACAATGAGCAGTTCTTC.